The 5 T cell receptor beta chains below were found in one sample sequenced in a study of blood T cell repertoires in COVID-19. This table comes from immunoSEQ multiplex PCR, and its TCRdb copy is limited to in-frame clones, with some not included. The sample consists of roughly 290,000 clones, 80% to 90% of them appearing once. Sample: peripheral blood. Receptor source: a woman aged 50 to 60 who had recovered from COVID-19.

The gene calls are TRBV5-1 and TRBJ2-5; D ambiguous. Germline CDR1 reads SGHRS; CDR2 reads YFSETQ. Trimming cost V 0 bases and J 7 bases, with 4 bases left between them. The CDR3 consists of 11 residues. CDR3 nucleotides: TGCGCCAGCAGCTTGGCCGGGACCCAGTACTTC. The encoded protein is CASSLAGTQYF. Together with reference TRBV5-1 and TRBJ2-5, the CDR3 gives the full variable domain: KAGVTQTPRYLIKTRGQQVTLSCSPISGHRSVSWYQQTPGQGLQFLFEYFSETQRNKGNFPGRFSGRQFSNSRSEMNVSTLELGDSALYLCASSLAGTQYFGPGTRLLVL.

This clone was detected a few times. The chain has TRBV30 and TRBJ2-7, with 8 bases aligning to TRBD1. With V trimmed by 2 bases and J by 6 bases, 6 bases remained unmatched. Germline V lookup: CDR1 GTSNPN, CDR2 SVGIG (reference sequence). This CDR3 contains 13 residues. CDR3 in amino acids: CAWSPQGAIEQYF. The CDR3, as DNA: TGTGCCTGGAGTCCCCAGGGGGCCATCGAGCAGTACTTC.

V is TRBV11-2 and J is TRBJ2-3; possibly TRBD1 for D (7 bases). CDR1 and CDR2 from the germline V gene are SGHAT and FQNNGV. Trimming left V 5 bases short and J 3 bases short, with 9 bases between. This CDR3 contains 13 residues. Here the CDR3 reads CASSQGGTDTQYF. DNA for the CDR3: TGTGCCAGCAGCCAGGGGGGTACAGATACGCAGTATTTT.

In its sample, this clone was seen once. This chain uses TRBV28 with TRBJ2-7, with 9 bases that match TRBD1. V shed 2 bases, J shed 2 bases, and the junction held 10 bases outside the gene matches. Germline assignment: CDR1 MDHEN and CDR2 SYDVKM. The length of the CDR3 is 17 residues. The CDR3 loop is CASSLLPRQGETYEQYF. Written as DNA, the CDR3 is TGTGCCAGCAGTTTACTTCCTCGACAGGGGGAGACCTACGAGCAGTACTTC.

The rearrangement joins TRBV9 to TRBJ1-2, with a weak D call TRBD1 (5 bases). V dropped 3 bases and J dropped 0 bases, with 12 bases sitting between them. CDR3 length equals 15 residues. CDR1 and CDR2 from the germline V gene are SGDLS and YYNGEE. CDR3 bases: TGTGCCAGCAGCGAAACAGGCGCTGCTAACTATGGCTACACCTTC. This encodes CASSETGAANYGYTF.